These 14 T cell receptor beta chains were all obtained from the same sample, sequenced in a study of Graves' ophthalmopathy and Graves' hyperthyroidism. RNA transcripts yielded amplified TCR beta CDR3 regions. A first-round RT-PCR used HTBI primers, followed by a second-round multiplex PCR. TCRdb processed the multiplex PCR reads anew with MiXCR; each CDR3 protein has one entry. The sample lists approximately 17,000 distinct CDR3 sequences; roughly 50% were seen once. What was sequenced was peripheral blood. Receptors were obtained from a woman in her 40s with stable Graves' hyperthyroidism.

A word on this clonotype: This CDR3 is missing its conserved last phenylalanine or tryptophan, likely due to a read error. The limits of the CDR3 on the DNA are not certain, so only TCRdb's listed CDR3 is given. The chain has TRBV7-2 and TRBJ1-5; the table's TRBD1 call for D was not verified on the DNA. Germline V CDR1 and CDR2: SGHTA, FQGNSA. Ends included, the CDR3 has 14 residues. The CDR3 loop reads CASSSQGGNQPRHS.

In regard to this clonotype: One end of the junction varies from germline; a read error may be responsible. The chain links TRBV7-2 to TRBJ2-1; D may be TRBD2 (5 bases). The germline gives CDR1 SGHTA, CDR2 FQGNSA. This CDR3 region has 14 residues. CDR3 sequence (DNA): TGTGCCAGCAGCTTAGCCGTAGCGAACAACGAGCAGTTCTTC. Protein sequence: CASSLAVANNEQFF.

This clonotype occurred many times. This rearrangement joins TRBV7-9 to TRBJ2-1; 11 nucleotides agree with TRBD1. The germline V gene encodes CDR1 SEHNR and CDR2 FQNEAQ (reference sequence). There are 19 residues in the CDR3. After removal of 2 bases from V and 6 bases from J, the junction contained 15 bases not matched to a gene. CDR3 in DNA: TGTGCCAGCAGCTTAAACCAGAGGGTCGGACAGGGGGCGTTCAATGAGCAGTTCTTC. Residues: CASSLNQRVGQGAFNEQFF.

This rearrangement joins TRBV9 to TRBJ2-1; D not certain. Germline assignment: CDR1 SGDLS and CDR2 YYNGEE. The V end was cut by 0 bases, the J end by 15 bases, with 13 bases between. This CDR3 has 12 amino acids. This CDR3 reads CASSVGPNALFF. The CDR3 nucleotides are TGTGCCAGCAGCGTAGGACCGAATGCGCTGTTCTTC.

Many counts were recorded for this clonotype. The rearrangement joins TRBV20-1 to TRBJ2-7; D is undetermined. This CDR3 has 13 amino acids. Trimming took 0 bases from V and 1 from J, leaving 7 bases between them. In germline, CDR1 is DFQATT, CDR2 SNEGSKA (reference sequence). The DNA for the CDR3 is TGCAGTGCTAGAGAAACGCGTTCCTACGAGCAGTACTTC. This gives the protein CSARETRSYEQYF.

J is TRBJ2-7 and V is TRBV7-2; 11 nucleotides match TRBD2. The CDR3 has 15 amino acids. V lost 5 bases to trimming and J lost 5 bases; unmatched junction nucleotides: 8. Germline V gene data show CDR1 as SGHTA and CDR2 as FQGNSA. CDR3 protein: CASSLTGTSGHEQYF. CDR3 nucleotide sequence: TGTGCCAGCAGCCTAACCGGGACTAGCGGCCACGAGCAGTACTTC.

This clonotype was seen only a few times. The chain carries TRBV6-5 and TRBJ1-6, with D perhaps TRBD1 (5 bases). Trimming took 6 bases from V and 5 from J, leaving 14 bases between them. Germline CDR1 is MNHEY and CDR2 is SVGAGI. The CDR3 extends over 15 amino acids. CDR3 sequence reads: CASRPQGDHNSPLHF. In DNA form, the CDR3 reads TGTGCCAGCAGACCCCAGGGTGACCATAATTCACCCCTCCACTTT.

This clonotype was counted ten times or more. The chain is built from TRBV5-5 and TRBJ1-2, with D possibly TRBD1 on 6 matching bases. CDR3 size: 13 residues. Germline V CDR1 and CDR2: SGHKS, YYEKEE (reference sequence). The germline V and J ends were trimmed by 4 bases and 5 bases, with 12 bases remaining between them. CDR3 in amino acids: CASSRRQEYGYTF. The CDR3 region has the DNA TGTGCCAGCAGCCGTCGACAGGAGTATGGCTACACCTTC.

This clonotype was observed a handful of times. The chain couples TRBV12-3 or TRBV12-4 to TRBJ2-7, with D uncertain. The CDR3 runs to 13 residues. Trimming took off 1 base at V and 2 bases at J, with 6 bases between the two ends. The DNA of the CDR3 is TGTGCCAGCAGTTTAGAAAGGGCCTACGAGCAGTACTTC. Its protein is CASSLERAYEQYF.

This clonotype rates as medium-sized (0.01 to 0.1%). This chain joins TRBV15 and TRBJ2-6, with D unclear. The CDR3 loop spans 16 amino acids. Between the trimmed V and J ends, which lost 0 bases and 2 bases, there was a span of 8 bases. Germline V gene sequence: CDR1 LNHNV, CDR2 YYDKDF (reference sequence). The CDR3 DNA reads as TGTGCCACCAGCAGAGAGGAGAAAGCTGGGGCCAACGTCCTGACTTTC. It yields the protein CATSREEKAGANVLTF.

This clonotype showed up just once. This sequence joins TRBV7-8 and TRBJ1-2; 7 bases line up with TRBD1. V dropped 5 bases and J dropped 12; count of bases not matched to a gene: 6. The CDR3 is 11 amino acids. Germline-derived CDR1 and CDR2 are SGHVS and FQNEAQ. The CDR3 DNA reads as TGTGCCAGCAGCCGACAGGGATTGCACACCTTC. Its translation is CASSRQGLHTF.

J is TRBJ2-5 and V is TRBV6-1; perhaps TRBD2 as D (6 bases). Germline CDR1 MNHNS, CDR2 SASEGT. Trimming took 4 bases from V and 5 from J, leaving 20 bases between them. This CDR3 is built from 16 residues. The CDR3 DNA follows: TGTGCCAGCAGTGTCGGTCATGGTGAGGCGGGGGAGACCCAGTACTTC. The encoded protein is CASSVGHGEAGETQYF.

This clonotype was seen repeatedly, ten times or more. V and J are TRBV20-1 and TRBJ2-7; 9 bases fit TRBD2. Unmatched junction bases numbered 4, after V lost 2 bases and J lost 5 bases. The CDR3 totals 13 residues. The germline CDR1 and CDR2 sequences are DFQATT and SNEGSKA (reference sequence). The CDR3 sequence is CSARPGLAHEQYF. The DNA of the CDR3 is TGCAGTGCTAGACCGGGACTAGCCCACGAGCAGTACTTC.

In its sample, this clonotype was seen many times. The chain uses TRBV5-6 and TRBJ2-7, with D tentatively TRBD1 (5 bases). The CDR3 contains 14 residues. CDR1 SGHDT and CDR2 YYEEEE come from the germline V gene. V lost 2 bases to trimming and J lost 3 bases, with 12 bases between them. CDR3 sequence: CASSFGHLHYEQYF. As DNA, the CDR3 is TGTGCCAGCAGCTTTGGACACTTACACTACGAGCAGTACTTC.